Below, 5 T cell receptor beta chains from the same sample are listed, as sequenced in a study of T cell responses to AZD1222 COVID-19 vaccine. Method: immunoSEQ multiplex PCR; TCRdb's copy keeps in-frame clones and lacks some. The repertoire consists of 95,000 to 150,000 clones, with around 85% occurring once and the leading ten covering less than 8%. The sequencing here drew on peripheral blood, taken on day 0 of AZD1222 vaccination. These receptors were collected from an adult in good health.

The V gene is TRBV10-3, the J gene TRBJ1-6; possible D gene TRBD1, 6 bases. The CDR3 sequence is 13 residues long. The ends were cut back, 7 bases at V and 8 bases at J, with 12 bases in the middle. Germline lookup yields CDR1 ENHRY and CDR2 SYGVKD. The CDR3 DNA follows: TGTGCCATCAAGGGGGACGGAGATTCACCCCTCCACTTT. It translates to CAIKGDGDSPLHF.

The chain employs TRBV7-9 and TRBJ2-3; TRBD2 agrees at 8 bases. The CDR3 sequence is 15 residues long. Trimming took 1 base from V and 7 from J; bases not matched to a gene: 7. CDR1 and CDR2 (germline): SEHNR, FQNEAQ (reference sequence). CDR3 sequence: CASSLGSAGENTQYF. CDR3 DNA sequence: TGTGCCAGCAGCTTAGGGTCAGCGGGGGAGAATACGCAGTATTTT.

J is TRBJ1-1 and V is TRBV6-5; perhaps TRBD1 as D (6 bases). The CDR3 length is 14 residues. Germline CDR1 reads MNHEY; CDR2 reads SVGAGI. Trimming took off 6 bases at V and 6 bases at J, with 17 bases between the two ends. CDR3 sequence (DNA): TGTGCCAGCAGGGGGAGCAGGGGATGGGCTGAAGCTTTCTTT. Protein: CASRGSRGWAEAFF.

The V and J genes are TRBV9 and TRBJ1-2; D gene ambiguous. Trimming stripped 0 bases from V and 4 bases from J, with 7 bases between. CDR1 and CDR2 from the germline V gene are SGDLS and YYNGEE. The CDR3 length is 13 residues. The CDR3, as DNA: TGTGCCAGCAGCGTAGAGGGTGGCTATGGCTACACCTTC. It specifies CASSVEGGYGYTF.

This clone was seen only once. The rearrangement joins TRBV19 to TRBJ2-2; possible D gene TRBD2, 7 bases. The length of the CDR3 is 12 residues. Germline V gives CDR1 LNHDA, CDR2 SQIVND (reference sequence). The germline V and J ends were trimmed by 7 bases and 6 bases, with 9 bases remaining between them. DNA of the CDR3: TGTGCCAGTACCGGGGGGCCCGGGGAGCTGTTTTTT. It encodes CASTGGPGELFF.